This TCR beta chain is from a study of shared clonotypes between healthy human individuals. Concerning this clone: Its antigen is currently unknown.

Study-wide findings and caveats: Shared across a handful of donors were approximately 5% of the naive CD4 clonotypes.

Measured with immunoSEQ multiplex PCR; TCRdb has only the in-frame clones, and not every one. This table holds about 2.3 million clones, about 90% found once. This CDR3 region has 14 residues. Germline V gene sequence: CDR1 SQVTM, CDR2 ANQGSEA. V gave up 7 bases and J gave up 4 bases; unmatched junction bases: 4. Nashville, Tennessee was home to all donors, each a Caucasian adult. Negatively enriched CD4+ T cells were divided by CD45RA into naive and memory. This sequence was found in a man aged 18-30 years in good health. Some clones in this sample may be carry-over from other donors' samples. Material for sequencing was naive CD4+ T cells from PBMCs. Subset meaning: CD45RA+ positively selected. The J gene is TRBJ2-3, the V gene TRBV29-1; 14 nucleotides match TRBD2. This CDR3 reads CSGGLAGVSDTQYF. The CDR3 nucleotides read TGCAGCGGGGGACTAGCGGGAGTCTCAGATACGCAGTATTTT.